The next 13 T cell receptor beta chains were all read from a single sample in a study of graft-versus-host responses after intestinal transplantation. This table comes from immunoSEQ multiplex PCR, and its TCRdb copy is limited to in-frame clones, with some not included. The profile shows around 9,300 clones, roughly 89% of them singletons. This specimen consisted of PBMCs, obtained 43 to 45 days after intestinal transplant. The receptors originated from a human patient who received an intestinal transplant, so some T cells may come from the graft donor.

V gene TRBV9 combines with J gene TRBJ2-7, with TRBD1 identical over 7 bases. CDR1 SGDLS and CDR2 YYNGEE come from the germline V gene. The CDR3 spans 16 residues. The V segment lost 7 bases and the J segment 0 bases; nucleotides outside the gene matches: 13. This chain's CDR3 is CASAVGGTTSSYEQYF. In nucleotides, the CDR3 is TGTGCCAGCGCGGTAGGGGGCACTACTAGCTCCTACGAGCAGTACTTC.

The chain couples TRBV7-6 to TRBJ1-2; 8 positions agree with TRBD1. Per the germline V gene, CDR1 is SGHVS and CDR2 is FNYEAQ. The V segment lost 3 bases and the J segment 2 bases; nucleotides outside the gene matches: 2. The CDR3 totals 14 residues. The chain's CDR3 is CASSLPGGNYGYTF. The CDR3, as DNA: TGTGCCAGCAGCTTGCCAGGGGGCAACTATGGCTACACCTTC.

The chain has TRBV2 and TRBJ1-1; D gene ambiguous. CDR1 and CDR2 (germline): SNHLY, FYNNEI. This CDR3 has 13 residues. V was cut by 0 bases and J by 8 bases, with 10 bases left in between. CDR3 residues: CASSEAEGEEAFF. CDR3 in DNA: TGTGCCAGCAGTGAAGCAGAAGGTGAGGAAGCTTTCTTT.

The J gene is TRBJ2-1, the V gene TRBV27, with 10 bases that match TRBD2. The CDR3 covers 15 residues. Germline assignment: CDR1 MNHEY and CDR2 SMNVEV (reference sequence). J gave up 7 bases and V 7 bases, and 10 bases lay outside the gene matches. The CDR3, as DNA: TGTGCCAGCACCCCGGGGGGACTAGCGTCTAATGAGCAGTTCTTC. Translating gives CASTPGGLASNEQFF.

The J gene is TRBJ2-1, the V gene TRBV6-1, with TRBD2 matching 13 bases. V lost 4 bases, J lost 9 bases, and 6 bases stayed unmatched. The germline V gene encodes CDR1 MNHNS and CDR2 SASEGT. The CDR3 totals 15 residues. CDR3 protein: CASSGGTSGKGEQFF. CDR3 in DNA: TGTGCCAGCAGTGGTGGGACTAGCGGGAAGGGTGAGCAGTTCTTC.

The count of this clone is one. The V gene is TRBV5-4, the J gene TRBJ1-3; D remains unclear. Germline V CDR1 and CDR2: SGHNT, YYREEE (reference sequence). V dropped 2 bases and J dropped 0 bases, with 3 bases sitting between them. The CDR3 is made up of 13 amino acids. In DNA form, the CDR3 reads TGTGCCAGCAGCTTCCCCTCTGGAAACACCATATATTTT. Its translation is CASSFPSGNTIYF.

The rearrangement uses TRBV9 and TRBJ2-2, with 7 bases aligning to TRBD1. The CDR3 loop spans 17 amino acids. Unmatched junction bases numbered 12, after V lost 4 bases and J lost 3 bases. Germline loops: CDR1 SGDLS, CDR2 YYNGEE. The CDR3 DNA follows: TGTGCCAGCAGCCATGACAGGGATGGGTCTTACACCGGGGAGCTGTTTTTT. It is translated as CASSHDRDGSYTGELFF.

This clone came up once. This rearrangement joins TRBV2 to TRBJ1-2; tentatively, D is TRBD1 (6 bases). V lost 6 bases, J lost 7 bases, and 12 bases lay in between. The CDR3 has 12 amino acids. Germline V lookup: CDR1 SNHLY, CDR2 FYNNEI. The CDR3 DNA follows: TGTGCCAGCAGACCAGAGACAGGTGGCTACACCTTC. Its translation is CASRPETGGYTF.

The table lists this clone with a count of one. The chain carries TRBV7-9 and TRBJ1-6, with D perhaps matching TRBD1 (6 bases). CDR3 length equals 14 residues. The V gene's germline CDR1 is SEHNR and CDR2 FQNEAQ (reference sequence). The V and J ends lost 5 bases and 7 bases respectively, with 12 bases between them. The CDR3 DNA follows: TGTGCCAGCAGCACGGACAGTTGGAATTCACCCCTCCACTTT. Encoded protein: CASSTDSWNSPLHF. Based on the CDR3 plus reference TRBV7-9 and TRBJ1-6, the full variable domain is DTGVSQNPRHKITKRGQNVTFRCDPISEHNRLYWYRQTLGQGPEFLTYFQNEAQLEKSRLLSDRFSAERPKGSFSTLEIQRTEQGDSAMYLCASSTDSWNSPLHFGNGTRLTVT.

This rearrangement joins TRBV19 to TRBJ2-4; D not certain. Germline assignment: CDR1 LNHDA and CDR2 SQIVND (reference sequence). Between the trimmed V and J ends, which lost 3 bases and 0 bases, there was a span of 9 bases. CDR3 length equals 15 residues. CDR3 DNA: TGTGCCAGTAGTATGAACAGACTAGCCAAAAACATTCAGTACTTC. Translated, it gives CASSMNRLAKNIQYF.

The J gene is TRBJ2-1, the V gene TRBV14; D assignment may be TRBD1 or TRBD2 (5 bases each). Germline V gene sequence: CDR1 SGHDN, CDR2 FVKESK. Trimming stripped 5 bases from V and 6 bases from J, with 11 bases between. This CDR3 has 13 amino acids. The CDR3 sequence: CASSNRGRNEQFF. As DNA, the CDR3 is TGTGCCAGCAGCAACCGGGGCCGCAATGAGCAGTTCTTC.

The V call is TRBV27, the J call TRBJ1-2, with 8 bases matching TRBD1. The CDR3 has 16 residues. The V segment lost 8 bases and the J segment 0 bases; nucleotides outside the gene matches: 11. The germline gives CDR1 MNHEY, CDR2 SMNVEV (reference sequence). The CDR3 loop reads CASGTGGFTANYGYTF. The DNA of the CDR3 is TGTGCCAGCGGGACAGGAGGCTTCACGGCTAACTATGGCTACACCTTC.

This clone was observed once. The gene calls are TRBV5-6 and TRBJ2-7; TRBD1 is a possible D gene (5 bases). The CDR3 consists of 17 residues. The V gene lost 0 bases and the J gene lost 0 bases, with 16 bases spanning the gap. Germline V gene lookup returns CDR1 SGHDT and CDR2 YYEEEE. CDR3 bases: TGTGCCAGCAGCTTGGGGATGGGGCAATTGGGCTCCTACGAGCAGTACTTC. Protein sequence: CASSLGMGQLGSYEQYF.